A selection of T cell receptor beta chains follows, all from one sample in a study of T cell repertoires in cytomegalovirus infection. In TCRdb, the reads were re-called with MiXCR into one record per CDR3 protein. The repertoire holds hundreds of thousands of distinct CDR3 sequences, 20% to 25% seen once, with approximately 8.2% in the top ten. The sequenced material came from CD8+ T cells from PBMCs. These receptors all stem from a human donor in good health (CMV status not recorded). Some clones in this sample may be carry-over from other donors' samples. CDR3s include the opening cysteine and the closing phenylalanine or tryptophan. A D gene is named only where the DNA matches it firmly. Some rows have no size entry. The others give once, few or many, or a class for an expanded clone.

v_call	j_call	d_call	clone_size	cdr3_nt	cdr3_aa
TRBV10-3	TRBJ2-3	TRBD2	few	TGTGCCATCACCTTGCGAGCGGGGGGGCCTGATACGCAGTATTTT	CAITLRAGGPDTQYF
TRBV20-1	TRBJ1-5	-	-	TGCAGTGCTAGAGATCCAACTGGCAGGGTCGAATATAGCAATCAGCCCCAGCATTTT	CSARDPTGRVEYSNQPQHF
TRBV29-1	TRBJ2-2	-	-	TGCAGCGTTGAAGGAAGGGGGACAATGAACACCGGGGAGCTGTTTTTT	CSVEGRGTMNTGELFF
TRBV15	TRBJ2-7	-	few	TGTGCCACCAGCGGGACAACCTACGAGCAGTACTTC	CATSGTTYEQYF
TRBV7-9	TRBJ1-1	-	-	TGTGCCAGCAGCTTGAGGGACACCGCCTGGGACACTGAAGCTTTCTTT	CASSLRDTAWDTEAFF
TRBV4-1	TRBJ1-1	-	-	TGCGCCAGCAGCCAAGATTCGGCGGTCAACAGTGAAGCTTTCTTT	CASSQDSAVNSEAFF
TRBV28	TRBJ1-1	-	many	TGTGCCAGCAGTCGGCGGGCAGGGCAGTTTGACACTGAAGCTTTCTTT	CASSRRAGQFDTEAFF
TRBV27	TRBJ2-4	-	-	TGTGCCAGCAGTCAGGGGCATGTCAAAAACATTCAGTACTTC	CASSQGHVKNIQYF
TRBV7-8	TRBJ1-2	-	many	TGTGCCAGCAGCTTAGCGCACGAGATCGCGCTCTATGGCTACACCTTC	CASSLAHEIALYGYTF
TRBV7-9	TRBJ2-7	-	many	TGTGCCAGCAGCCCCTCGGGACTGGCCTACGAGCAGTACTTC	CASSPSGLAYEQYF
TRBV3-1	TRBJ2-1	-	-	TGTGCCAGCAGCCAAGGAGGGGGGGCGGGCAATGAGCAGTTCTTC	CASSQGGGAGNEQFF
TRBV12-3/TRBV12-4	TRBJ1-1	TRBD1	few	TGTGCCAGCAGACATTCAGGGGGAGGGAACACTGAAGCTTTCTTT	CASRHSGGGNTEAFF
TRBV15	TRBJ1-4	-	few	TGTGCCACCAGTATCATAGGGAATGTTGAAAAACTGTTTTTT	CATSIIGNVEKLFF
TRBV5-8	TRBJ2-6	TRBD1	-	TGTGCCAGCAGCTGGGGGACAGCCAAAGAGCGGTATGGGGCCAACGTCCTGACTTTC	CASSWGTAKERYGANVLTF
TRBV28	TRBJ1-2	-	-	TGTGCCAGCAGTCTGAAGTTTGACATCTATGGCTACACCTTC	CASSLKFDIYGYTF
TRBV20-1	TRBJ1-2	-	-	TGCAGTGCTAGGGAACCGGGATTGCGAGGCTACACCTTC	CSAREPGLRGYTF
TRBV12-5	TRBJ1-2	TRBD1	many	TGTGCTAGTGGTTTGGTAAGGACAGGGATCCCCCCCCCGGATGGCTACACCTTC	CASGLVRTGIPPPDGYTF
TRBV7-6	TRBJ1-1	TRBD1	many	TGTGCCAGCAGCTTAGACAGGGGGCGGGATGAAGCTTTCTTT	CASSLDRGRDEAFF
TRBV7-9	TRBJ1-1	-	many	TGTGCCAGCAGCGCCAGGGGTACTGAAGCTTTCTTT	CASSARGTEAFF
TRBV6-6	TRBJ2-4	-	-	TGTGCCAGCCGGGAGATTAAAAACATTCAGTACTTC	CASREIKNIQYF
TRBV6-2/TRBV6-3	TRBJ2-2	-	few	TGTGCCAGCAGCGTTAGGGGCACCGGGGAGCTGTTTTTT	CASSVRGTGELFF
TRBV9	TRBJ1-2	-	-	TGTGCCAGCAGCGTAGTTTCAGGCTACACCTTC	CASSVVSGYTF
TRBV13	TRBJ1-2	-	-	TGTGCCAGCAGCTTAGGCGGGCAGGAAAACTATGGCTACACCTTC	CASSLGGQENYGYTF
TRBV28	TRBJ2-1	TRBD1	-	TGTGCCAGCAGTCTGACCGGGACAGAGTCCAATGAGCAGTTCTTC	CASSLTGTESNEQFF
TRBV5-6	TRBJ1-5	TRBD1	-	TGTGCCAGCAGCGCGGGACAGGAGGCTCAGCCCCAGCATTTT	CASSAGQEAQPQHF
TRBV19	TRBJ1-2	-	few	TGTGCCAGTAGGATCTCAGGCGTCACAGTAAACTATGGCTACACCTTC	CASRISGVTVNYGYTF
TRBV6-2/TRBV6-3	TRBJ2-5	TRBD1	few	TGTGCCAGCAGTCTACTGGGGGACAGCCTAGAACAAGAGACCCAGTACTTC	CASSLLGDSLEQETQYF
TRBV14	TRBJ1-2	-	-	TGTGCCAGCAGCCAAGCAAACTATGGCTACACCTTC	CASSQANYGYTF
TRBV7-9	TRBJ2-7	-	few	TGTGCCTCCAGTTGGGTGACGGCTTTAGGGACCTACGAGCAGTACTTC	CASSWVTALGTYEQYF
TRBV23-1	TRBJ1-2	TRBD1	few	TGCGCCAGCACAAGTCAAGTAGAGACAGGGGGTCTTGGCTACACCTTC	CASTSQVETGGLGYTF
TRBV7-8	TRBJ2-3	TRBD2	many	TGTGCCAGCAGCTCGTCCCTAGCGGGGGGTGGTGATACGCAGTATTTT	CASSSSLAGGGDTQYF
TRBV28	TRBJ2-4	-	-	TGTGCCAGCAGTAGAGGCCCCGTAGCCAAAAACATTCAGTACTTC	CASSRGPVAKNIQYF
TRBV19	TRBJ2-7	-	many	TGTGCCAGTAAAGAACGCGACTCCTACGAGCAGTACTTC	CASKERDSYEQYF